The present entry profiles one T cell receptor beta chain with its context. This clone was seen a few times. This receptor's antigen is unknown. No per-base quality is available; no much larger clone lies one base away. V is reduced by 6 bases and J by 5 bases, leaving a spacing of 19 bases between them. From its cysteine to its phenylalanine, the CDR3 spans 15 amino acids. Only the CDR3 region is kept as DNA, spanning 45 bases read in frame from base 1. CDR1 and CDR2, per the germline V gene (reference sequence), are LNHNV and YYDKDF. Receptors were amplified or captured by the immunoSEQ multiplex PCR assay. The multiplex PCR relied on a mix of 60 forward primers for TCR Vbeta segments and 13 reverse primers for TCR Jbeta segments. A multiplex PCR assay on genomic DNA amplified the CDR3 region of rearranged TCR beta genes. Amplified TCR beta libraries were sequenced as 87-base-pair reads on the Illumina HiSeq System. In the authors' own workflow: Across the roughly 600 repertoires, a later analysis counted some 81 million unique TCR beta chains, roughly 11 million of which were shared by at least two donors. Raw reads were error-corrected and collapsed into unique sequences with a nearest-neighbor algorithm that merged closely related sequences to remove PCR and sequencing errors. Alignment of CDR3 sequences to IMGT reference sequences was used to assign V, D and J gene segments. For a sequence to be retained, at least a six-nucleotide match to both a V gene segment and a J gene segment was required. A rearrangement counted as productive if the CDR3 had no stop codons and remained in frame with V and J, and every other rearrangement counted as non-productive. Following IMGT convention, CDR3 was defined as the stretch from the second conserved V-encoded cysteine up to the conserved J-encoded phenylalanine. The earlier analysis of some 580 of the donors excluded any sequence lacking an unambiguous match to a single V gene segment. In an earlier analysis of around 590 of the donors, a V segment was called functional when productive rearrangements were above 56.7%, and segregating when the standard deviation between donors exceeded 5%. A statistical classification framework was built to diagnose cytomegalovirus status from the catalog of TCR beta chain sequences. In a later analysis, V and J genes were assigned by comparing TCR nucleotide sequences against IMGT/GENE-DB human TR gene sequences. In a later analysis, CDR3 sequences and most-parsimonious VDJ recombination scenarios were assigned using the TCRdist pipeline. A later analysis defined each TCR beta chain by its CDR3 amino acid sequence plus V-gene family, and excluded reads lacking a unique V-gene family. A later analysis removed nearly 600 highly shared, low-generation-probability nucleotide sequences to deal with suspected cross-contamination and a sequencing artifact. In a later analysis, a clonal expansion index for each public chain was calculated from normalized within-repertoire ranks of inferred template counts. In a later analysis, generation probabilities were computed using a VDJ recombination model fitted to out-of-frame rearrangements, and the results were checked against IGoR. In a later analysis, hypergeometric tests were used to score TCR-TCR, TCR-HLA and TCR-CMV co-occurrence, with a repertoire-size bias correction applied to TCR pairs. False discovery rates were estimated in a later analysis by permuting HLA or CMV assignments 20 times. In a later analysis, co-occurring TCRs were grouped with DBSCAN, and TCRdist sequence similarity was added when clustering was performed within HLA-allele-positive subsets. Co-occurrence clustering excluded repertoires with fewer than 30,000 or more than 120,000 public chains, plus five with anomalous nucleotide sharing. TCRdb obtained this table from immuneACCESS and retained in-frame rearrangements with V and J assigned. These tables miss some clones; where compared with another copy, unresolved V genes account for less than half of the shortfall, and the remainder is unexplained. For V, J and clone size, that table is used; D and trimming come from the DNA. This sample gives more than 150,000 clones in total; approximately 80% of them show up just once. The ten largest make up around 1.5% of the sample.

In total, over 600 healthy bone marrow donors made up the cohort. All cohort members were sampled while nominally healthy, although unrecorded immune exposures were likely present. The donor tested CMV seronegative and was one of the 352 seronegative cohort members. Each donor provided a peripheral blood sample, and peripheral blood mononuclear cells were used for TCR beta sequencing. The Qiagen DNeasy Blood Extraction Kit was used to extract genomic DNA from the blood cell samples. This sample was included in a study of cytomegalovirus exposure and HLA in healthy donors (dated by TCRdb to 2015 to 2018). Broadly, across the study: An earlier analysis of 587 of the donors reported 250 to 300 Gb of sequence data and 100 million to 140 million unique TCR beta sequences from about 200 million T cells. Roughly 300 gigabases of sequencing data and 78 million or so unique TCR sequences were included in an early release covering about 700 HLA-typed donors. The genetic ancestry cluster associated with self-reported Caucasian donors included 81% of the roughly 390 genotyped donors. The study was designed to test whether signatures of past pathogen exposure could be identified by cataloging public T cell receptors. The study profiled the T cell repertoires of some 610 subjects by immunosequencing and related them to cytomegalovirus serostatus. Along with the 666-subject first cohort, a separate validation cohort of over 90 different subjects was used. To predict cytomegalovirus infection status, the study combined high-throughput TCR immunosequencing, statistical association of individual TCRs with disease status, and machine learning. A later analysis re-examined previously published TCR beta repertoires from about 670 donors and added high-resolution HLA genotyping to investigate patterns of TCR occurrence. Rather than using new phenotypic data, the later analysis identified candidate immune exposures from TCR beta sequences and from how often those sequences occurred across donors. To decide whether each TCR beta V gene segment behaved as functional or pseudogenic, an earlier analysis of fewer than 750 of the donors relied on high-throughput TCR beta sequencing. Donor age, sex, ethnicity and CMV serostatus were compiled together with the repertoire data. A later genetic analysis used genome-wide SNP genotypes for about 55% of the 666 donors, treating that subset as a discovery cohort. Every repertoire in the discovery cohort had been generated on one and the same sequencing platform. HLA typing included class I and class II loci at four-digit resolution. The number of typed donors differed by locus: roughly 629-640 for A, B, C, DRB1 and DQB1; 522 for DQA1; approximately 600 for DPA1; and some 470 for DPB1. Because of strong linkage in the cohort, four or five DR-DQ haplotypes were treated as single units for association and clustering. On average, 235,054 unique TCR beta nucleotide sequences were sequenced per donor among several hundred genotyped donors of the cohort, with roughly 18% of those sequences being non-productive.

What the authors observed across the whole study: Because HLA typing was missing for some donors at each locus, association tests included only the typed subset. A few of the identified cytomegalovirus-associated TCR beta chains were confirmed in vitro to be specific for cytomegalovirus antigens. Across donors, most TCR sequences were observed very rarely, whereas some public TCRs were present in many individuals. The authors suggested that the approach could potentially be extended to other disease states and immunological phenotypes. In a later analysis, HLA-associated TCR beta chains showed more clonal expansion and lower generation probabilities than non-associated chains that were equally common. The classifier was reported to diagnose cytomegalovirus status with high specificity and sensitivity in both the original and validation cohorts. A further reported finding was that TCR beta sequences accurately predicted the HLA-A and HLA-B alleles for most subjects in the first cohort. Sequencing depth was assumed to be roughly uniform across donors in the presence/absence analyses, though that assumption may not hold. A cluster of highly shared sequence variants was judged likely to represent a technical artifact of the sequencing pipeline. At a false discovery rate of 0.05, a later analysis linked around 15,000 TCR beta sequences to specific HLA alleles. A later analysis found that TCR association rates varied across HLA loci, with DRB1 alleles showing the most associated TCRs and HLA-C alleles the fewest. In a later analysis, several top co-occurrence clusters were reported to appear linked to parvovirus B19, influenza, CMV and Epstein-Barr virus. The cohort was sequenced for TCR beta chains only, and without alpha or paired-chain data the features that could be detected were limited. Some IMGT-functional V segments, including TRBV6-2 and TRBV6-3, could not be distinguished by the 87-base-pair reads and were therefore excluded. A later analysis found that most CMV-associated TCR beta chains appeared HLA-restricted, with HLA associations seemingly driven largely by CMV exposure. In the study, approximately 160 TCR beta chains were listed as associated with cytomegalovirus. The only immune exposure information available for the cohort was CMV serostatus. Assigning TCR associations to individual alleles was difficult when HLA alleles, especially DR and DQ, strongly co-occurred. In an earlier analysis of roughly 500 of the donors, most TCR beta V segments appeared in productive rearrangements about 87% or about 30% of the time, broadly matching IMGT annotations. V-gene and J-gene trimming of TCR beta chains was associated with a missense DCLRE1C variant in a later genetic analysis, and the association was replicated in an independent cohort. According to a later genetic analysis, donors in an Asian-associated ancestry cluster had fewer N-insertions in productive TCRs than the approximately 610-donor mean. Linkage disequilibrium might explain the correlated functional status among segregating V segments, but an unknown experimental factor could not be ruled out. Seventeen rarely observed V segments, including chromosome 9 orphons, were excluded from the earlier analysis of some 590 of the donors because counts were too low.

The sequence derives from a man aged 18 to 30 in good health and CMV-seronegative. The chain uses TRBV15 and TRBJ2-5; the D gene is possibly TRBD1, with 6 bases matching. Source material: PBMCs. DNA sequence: TGTGCCACCAGTCGGGACATCTCAAATGGGGAGACCCAGTACTTC. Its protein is CATSRDISNGETQYF. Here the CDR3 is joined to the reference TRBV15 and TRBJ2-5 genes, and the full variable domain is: DAMVIQNPRYQVTQFGKPVTLSCSQTLNHNVMYWYQQKSSQAPKLLFHYYDKDFNNEADTPDNFQSRRPNTSFCFLDIRSPGLGDTAMYLCATSRDISNGETQYFGPGTRLLVL.